These 15 T cell receptor beta chains originate from one sample sequenced in a study of early T cells in non-severe SARS-CoV-2 infection. TCRdb reprocessed the 5' RACE reads with MiXCR, giving one entry per CDR3 protein. The sample includes about 64,000 distinct CDR3 sequences, roughly a sixth seen only once; the top ten take about 8.4%. The sequences come from whole blood, collected at baseline. The origin of the receptors is an adult who was a healthcare worker with PCR-confirmed SARS-CoV-2 infection or an uninfected control (not recorded which).

The chain recombines TRBV3-1 with TRBJ1-6; D is perhaps TRBD1 (5 bases). There are 13 residues in the CDR3. V gave up 4 bases and J gave up 10 bases, with 11 bases separating them. Looked up from germline, CDR1 is LGHDT and CDR2 is YNNKEL (reference sequence). The CDR3 DNA reads TGTGCCAGCAGCCGCCCTGGGGGATCACCCCTCCACTTT. Translation: CASSRPGGSPLHF. The full variable domain, its missing parts supplied by reference TRBV3-1 and TRBJ1-6, is DTAVSQTPKYLVTQMGNDKSIKCEQNLGHDTMYWYKQDSKKFLKIMFSYNNKELIINETVPNRFSPKSPDKAHLNLHINSLELGDSAVYFCASSRPGGSPLHFGNGTRLTVT.

The V gene is TRBV12-3 or TRBV12-4, the J gene TRBJ1-5, with 9 bases lining up with TRBD1. This CDR3 is 14 amino acids long. The V gene end was trimmed by 6 bases and the J gene end by 5 bases; junction bases not matched to a gene: 5. The CDR3, as DNA: TGTGCCAGCAGGATGGGACAGGGATATCAGCCCCAGCATTTT. Translated: CASRMGQGYQPQHF.

The V gene is TRBV4-2, the J gene TRBJ2-4; a possible D gene is TRBD2 (6 bases). The ends were cut back, 0 bases at V and 0 bases at J, with 15 bases in the middle. The CDR3 length is 18 residues. CDR1 LGHNA and CDR2 YNFKEQ come from the germline V gene. The CDR3 is CASSQDKRSGLAKNIQYF. CDR3 bases: TGTGCCAGCAGCCAAGATAAGCGGAGCGGGCTAGCCAAAAACATTCAGTACTTC.

The rearrangement uses TRBV6-1 and TRBJ2-1; 8 bases align to TRBD1. The CDR3 runs to 14 residues. The trim removed 5 bases at V and 8 bases at J, leaving 8 bases unmatched. Germline V gene lookup returns CDR1 MNHNS and CDR2 SASEGT. The CDR3 DNA reads TGTGCCAGCAGTAGTCGACAGGGGAGCGATGAGCAGTTCTTC. Encoded protein: CASSSRQGSDEQFF.

This sequence joins TRBV6-2 or TRBV6-3 and TRBJ1-2; 9 nucleotides line up with TRBD1. Germline V gene sequence: CDR1 MNHEY, CDR2 SVGEGT. The V segment lost 6 bases and the J segment 6 bases; nucleotides outside the gene matches: 8. This CDR3 contains 14 residues. CDR3 sequence (DNA): TGTGCCAGCAGGGGGACAGGGCCCCCTAATGGCTACACCTTC. It encodes CASRGTGPPNGYTF.

The V and J genes are TRBV7-8 and TRBJ2-7; D uncertain. The CDR3 length is 11 residues. Germline V gene sequence: CDR1 SGHVS, CDR2 FQNEAQ. Trimming took 4 bases from V and 3 from J, leaving 4 bases between them. The CDR3 nucleotides are TGTGCCAGCAGCTCGCACTACGAGCAGTACTTC. It encodes CASSSHYEQYF. The complete variable domain, with remaining parts taken from reference TRBV7-8 and TRBJ2-7, reads GAGVSQSPRYKVAKRGQDVALRCDPISGHVSLFWYQQALGQGPEFLTYFQNEAQLDKSGLPSDRFFAERPEGSVSTLKIQRTQQEDSAVYLCASSSHYEQYFGPGTRLTVT.

Many counts were recorded for this clonotype. V usage is TRBV5-1 and J usage is TRBJ1-6, with a possible D match to TRBD1 (6 bases). CDR1 SGHRS and CDR2 YFSETQ come from the germline V gene. Deletions cut 4 bases from V and 7 bases from J, with 12 bases between. The CDR3 covers 14 residues. This chain's CDR3 is CASSIGTTNSPLHF. CDR3 coding DNA: TGCGCCAGCAGCATTGGGACAACGAATTCACCCCTCCACTTT.

This clonotype turned up a few times. The genes are TRBV6-1 and TRBJ2-2; tentatively, D is TRBD1 or TRBD2 (5 bases each). The CDR3 extends over 14 amino acids. Trimming left V 0 bases short and J 7 bases short, with 9 bases between. The germline gives CDR1 MNHNS, CDR2 SASEGT. DNA of the CDR3: TGTGCCAGCAGTGAAGCGGGGGTTCACGGGGAGCTGTTTTTT. It encodes CASSEAGVHGELFF.

This sequence joins TRBV3-1 and TRBJ1-1; D is uncertain. Trimming stripped 5 bases from V and 1 base from J, with 11 bases between. CDR3 length: 14 amino acids. Germline CDR1 is LGHDT and CDR2 is YNNKEL (reference sequence). CDR3 in amino acids: CASSRHTTNTEAFF. The CDR3, as DNA: TGTGCCAGCAGCAGGCACACAACGAACACTGAAGCTTTCTTT.

The chain uses TRBV12-3 or TRBV12-4 and TRBJ2-3, with 10 bases fitting TRBD1. CDR3 size: 16 residues. Trimming took 4 bases from V and 4 from J; bases not matched to a gene: 8. For the CDR3, the DNA is TGTGCCAGCAGTTCCCCTCCGGGACAGGGGTCAGATACGCAGTATTTT. Translation gives CASSSPPGQGSDTQYF.

V usage is TRBV20-1 and J usage is TRBJ2-2, with 11 bases identical to TRBD2. The CDR3 consists of 15 residues. CDR1 is DFQATT, CDR2 SNEGSKA, per germline (reference sequence). V lost 3 bases, J lost 6 bases, and 6 bases stayed unmatched. The CDR3 DNA sequence: TGCAGTGCTAGTGGGCTAGCGGGGGGTGCCGGGGAGCTGTTTTTT. It specifies CSASGLAGGAGELFF.

As concerns this clonotype: Germline and junction disagree at one end, which may indicate a read error. The CDR3 DNA is TGTGTCAGCTGGGGGGAATCCGGGGAGCTGTTTTTT. It specifies CVSWGESGELFF. The chain links TRBV2 to TRBJ2-2; weak D call: TRBD2 (6 bases). The CDR3 is made up of 12 amino acids. The V gene's germline CDR1 is SNHLY and CDR2 FYNNEI.

CDR3 DNA: TGTGCCAGCAGTCCATCACTAGAGCCCTCAGGGTATGGCTACACCTTC. It yields the protein CASSPSLEPSGYGYTF. The chain has TRBV12-3 or TRBV12-4 and TRBJ1-2; weak D call: TRBD1 (5 bases). The ends were cut back, 5 bases at V and 5 bases at J, with 21 bases in the middle. This CDR3 is built from 16 residues.

This clonotype was counted only a few times. This rearrangement joins TRBV7-2 to TRBJ1-2, with D hard to call. The V end lost 4 bases, the J end lost 2 bases, and 8 bases lay between the germline ends. The germline V gene has CDR1 SGHTA and CDR2 FQGNSA. The CDR3 runs to 13 residues. CDR3 nucleotides: TGTGCCAGCAGCTCACTGGGAAACTATGGCTACACCTTC. Protein: CASSSLGNYGYTF.

V gene TRBV2 combines with J gene TRBJ1-2, with no clear D. Per the germline V gene, CDR1 is SNHLY and CDR2 is FYNNEI. This CDR3 comprises 13 residues. V shed 3 bases and J shed 5 bases, with 10 bases lying between them. CDR3 amino acids: CASSDGPQYGYTF. As DNA, the CDR3 is TGTGCCAGCAGTGATGGGCCGCAGTATGGCTACACCTTC.